This T cell receptor beta chain is drawn from a study of Graves' ophthalmopathy and Graves' hyperthyroidism. Findings and limits, study-wide: Sensitivity of about 67% and specificity of 72% to 85% were achieved by the model that predicted ophthalmopathy progression.

Notes on this clonotype: The target antigen is unknown.

The TCR beta CDR3 regions underwent amplification from RNA transcripts. HTBI primers were employed in first-round RT-PCR, then a second-round multiplex PCR followed. TCRdb re-called the multiplex PCR reads with MiXCR, one entry per CDR3 protein. The top ten hold about 7% of the sample, which has roughly 380,000 distinct CDR3 sequences, 15% seen once. No progression to ophthalmopathy over 18 months defined stable hyperthyroidism. Source material: peripheral blood. This receptor was taken from a woman younger than 30 with stable Graves' hyperthyroidism.

DNA of the CDR3: TGTGCCAGCTCACCACGGACAGGGCTATTCACCGGGGAGCTGTTTTTT. It translates to CASSPRTGLFTGELFF. The chain joins TRBV18 to TRBJ2-2; the match to TRBD1 covers 8 bases. From germline, CDR1 is KGHSH and CDR2 LQKENI. V trimming: 1 base; J trimming: 4 bases; junction bases outside the gene matches: 5. The CDR3 is made up of 16 amino acids.